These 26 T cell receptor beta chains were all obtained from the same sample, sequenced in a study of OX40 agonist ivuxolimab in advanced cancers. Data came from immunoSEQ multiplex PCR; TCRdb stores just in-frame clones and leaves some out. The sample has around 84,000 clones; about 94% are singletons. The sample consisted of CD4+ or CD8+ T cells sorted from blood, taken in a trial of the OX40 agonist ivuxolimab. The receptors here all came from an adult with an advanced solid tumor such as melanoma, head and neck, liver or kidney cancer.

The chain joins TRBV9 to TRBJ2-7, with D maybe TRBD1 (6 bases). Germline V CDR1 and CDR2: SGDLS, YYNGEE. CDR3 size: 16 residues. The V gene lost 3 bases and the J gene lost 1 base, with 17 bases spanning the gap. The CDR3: CASSALGTLPSYEQYF. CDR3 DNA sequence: TGTGCCAGCAGCGCTCTGGGGACACTTCCGTCCTACGAGCAGTACTTC.

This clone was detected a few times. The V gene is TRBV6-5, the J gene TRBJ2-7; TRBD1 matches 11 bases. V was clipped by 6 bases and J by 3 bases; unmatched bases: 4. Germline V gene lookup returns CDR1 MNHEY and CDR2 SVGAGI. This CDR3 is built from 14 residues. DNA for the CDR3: TGTGCCAGCAGGGACAGGGGGCTCATCTACGAGCAGTACTTC. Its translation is CASRDRGLIYEQYF.

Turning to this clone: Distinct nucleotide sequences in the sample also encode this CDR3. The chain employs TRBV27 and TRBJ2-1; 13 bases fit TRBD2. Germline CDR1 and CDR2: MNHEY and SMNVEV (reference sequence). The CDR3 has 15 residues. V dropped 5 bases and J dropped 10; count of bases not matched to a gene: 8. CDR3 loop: CASSPGTSGTGEQFF. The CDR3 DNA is TGTGCCAGCAGTCCCGGGACTAGCGGGACAGGAGAGCAGTTCTTC.

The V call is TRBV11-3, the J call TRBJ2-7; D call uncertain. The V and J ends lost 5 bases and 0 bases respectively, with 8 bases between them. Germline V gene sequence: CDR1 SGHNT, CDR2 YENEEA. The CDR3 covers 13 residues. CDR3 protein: CASSGRASYEQYF. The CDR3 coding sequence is TGTGCCAGCAGCGGCCGGGCCTCCTACGAGCAGTACTTC.

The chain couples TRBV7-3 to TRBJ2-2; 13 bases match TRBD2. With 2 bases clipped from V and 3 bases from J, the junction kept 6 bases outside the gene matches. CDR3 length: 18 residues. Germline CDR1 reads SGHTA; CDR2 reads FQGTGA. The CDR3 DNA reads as TGTGCCAGCAGCTTAGCCGGGACTAGCGGGGCTCACACCGGGGAGCTGTTTTTT. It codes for CASSLAGTSGAHTGELFF.

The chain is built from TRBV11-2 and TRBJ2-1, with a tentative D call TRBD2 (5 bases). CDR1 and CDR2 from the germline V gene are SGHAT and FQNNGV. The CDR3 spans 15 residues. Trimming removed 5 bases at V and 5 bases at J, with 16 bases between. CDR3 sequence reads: CASSPVRGLNNEQFF. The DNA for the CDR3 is TGTGCCAGCAGCCCAGTCCGGGGTTTGAACAATGAGCAGTTCTTC.

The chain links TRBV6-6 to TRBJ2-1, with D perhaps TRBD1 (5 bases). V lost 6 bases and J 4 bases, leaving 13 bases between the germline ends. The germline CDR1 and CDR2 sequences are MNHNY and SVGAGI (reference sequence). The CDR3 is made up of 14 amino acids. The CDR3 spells CASSTQDKYNEQFF. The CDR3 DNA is TGTGCCAGCAGCACCCAGGACAAATACAATGAGCAGTTCTTC.

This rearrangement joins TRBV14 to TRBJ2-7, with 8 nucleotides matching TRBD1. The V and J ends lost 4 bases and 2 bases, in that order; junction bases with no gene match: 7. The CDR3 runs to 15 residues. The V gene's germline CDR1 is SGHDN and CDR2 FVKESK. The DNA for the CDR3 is TGTGCCAGCAGCCCACGCCCACAGGGGGCCTACGAGCAGTACTTC. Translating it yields CASSPRPQGAYEQYF.

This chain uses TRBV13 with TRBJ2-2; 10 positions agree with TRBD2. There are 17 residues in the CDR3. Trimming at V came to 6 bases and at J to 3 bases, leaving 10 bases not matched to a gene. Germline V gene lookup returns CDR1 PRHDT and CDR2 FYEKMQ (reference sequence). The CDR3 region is CASSGTGLAGDTGELFF. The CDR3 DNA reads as TGTGCCAGCAGTGGAACCGGTCTAGCGGGAGACACCGGGGAGCTGTTTTTT.

The CDR3 region has the DNA TGTGCCAGCAGCCAAGTCGGCCTAACGCAGTATTTT. Its translation is CASSQVGLTQYF. This chain joins TRBV4-2 and TRBJ2-3; D unresolved. CDR3 length equals 12 residues. Germline CDR1 is LGHNA and CDR2 is YNFKEQ. V was cut by 1 base and J by 9 bases, with 8 bases left in between.

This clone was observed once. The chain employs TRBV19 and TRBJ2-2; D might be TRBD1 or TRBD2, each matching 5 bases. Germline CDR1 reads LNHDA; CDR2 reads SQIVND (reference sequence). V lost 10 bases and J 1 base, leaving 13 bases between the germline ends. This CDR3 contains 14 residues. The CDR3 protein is CATGGKLNTGELFF. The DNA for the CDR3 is TGTGCCACTGGGGGAAAGTTGAACACCGGGGAGCTGTTTTTT.

For the CDR3, the DNA is TGCGCCAGCAGCCGACGGACAGGGGCTGAGACCCAGTACTTC. It yields the protein CASSRRTGAETQYF. The genes are TRBV4-3 and TRBJ2-5; TRBD1 matches at 9 bases. V gave up 4 bases and J gave up 5 bases; unmatched junction bases: 5. The CDR3 spans 14 residues. Germline loops: CDR1 LGHNA, CDR2 YSLEER.

The CDR3 sequence is CASSLVPAGGTTDTQYF. CDR3 sequence (DNA): TGTGCCAGCAGCTTAGTTCCAGCGGGAGGGACCACAGATACGCAGTATTTT. The chain combines TRBV11-2 with TRBJ2-3; 10 positions agree with TRBD2. This CDR3 has 17 amino acids. Germline CDR1 reads SGHAT; CDR2 reads FQNNGV. The V and J ends lost 1 base and 2 bases, in that order; junction bases with no gene match: 6. The full variable domain, its missing parts supplied by reference TRBV11-2 and TRBJ2-3, is EAGVAQSPRYKIIEKRQSVAFWCNPISGHATLYWYQQILGQGPKLLIQFQNNGVVDDSQLPKDRFSAERLKGVDSTLKIQPAKLEDSAVYLCASSLVPAGGTTDTQYFGPGTRLTVL.

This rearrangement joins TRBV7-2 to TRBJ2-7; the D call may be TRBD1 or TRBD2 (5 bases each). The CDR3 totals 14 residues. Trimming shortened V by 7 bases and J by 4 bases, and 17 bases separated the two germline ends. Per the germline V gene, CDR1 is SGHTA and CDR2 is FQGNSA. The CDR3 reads CASTYTGRPYEQYF. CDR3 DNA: TGTGCCAGCACCTATACGGGACGGCCTTACGAGCAGTACTTC.

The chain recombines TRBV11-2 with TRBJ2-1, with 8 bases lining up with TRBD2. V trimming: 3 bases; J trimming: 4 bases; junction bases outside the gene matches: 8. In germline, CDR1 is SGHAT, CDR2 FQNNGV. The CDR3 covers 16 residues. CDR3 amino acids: CASSFGAGGGYNEQFF. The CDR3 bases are TGTGCCAGCAGCTTTGGGGCGGGAGGTGGGTACAATGAGCAGTTCTTC.

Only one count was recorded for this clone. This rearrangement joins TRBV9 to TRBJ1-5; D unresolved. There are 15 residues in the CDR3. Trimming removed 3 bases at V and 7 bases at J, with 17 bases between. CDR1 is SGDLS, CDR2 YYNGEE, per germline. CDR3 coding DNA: TGTGCCAGCAGCGCCGGAGGGCAGCCCGACCAGCCCCAGCATTTT. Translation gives CASSAGGQPDQPQHF.

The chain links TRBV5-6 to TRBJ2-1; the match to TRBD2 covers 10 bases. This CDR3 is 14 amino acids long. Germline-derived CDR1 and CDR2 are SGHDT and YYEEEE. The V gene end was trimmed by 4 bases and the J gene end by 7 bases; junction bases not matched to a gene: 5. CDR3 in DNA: TGTGCCAGCAGCGGAGGACTAGCGGTGAATGAGCAGTTCTTC. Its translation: CASSGGLAVNEQFF. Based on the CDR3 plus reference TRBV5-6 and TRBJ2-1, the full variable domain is DAGVTQSPTHLIKTRGQQVTLRCSPKSGHDTVSWYQQALGQGPQFIFQYYEEEERQRGNFPDRFSGHQFPNYSSELNVNALLLGDSALYLCASSGGLAVNEQFFGPGTRLTVL.

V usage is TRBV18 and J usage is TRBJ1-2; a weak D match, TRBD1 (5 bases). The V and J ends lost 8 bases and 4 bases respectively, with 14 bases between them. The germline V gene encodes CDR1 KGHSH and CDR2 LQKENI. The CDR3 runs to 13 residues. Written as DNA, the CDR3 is TGTGCCAGCACATTCGGGACCCCCTATGGCTACACCTTC. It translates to CASTFGTPYGYTF.

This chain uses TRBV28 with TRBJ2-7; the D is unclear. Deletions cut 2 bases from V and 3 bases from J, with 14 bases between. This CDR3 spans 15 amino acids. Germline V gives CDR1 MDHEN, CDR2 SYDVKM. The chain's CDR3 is CASSLVSRMGYEQYF. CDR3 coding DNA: TGTGCCAGCAGTTTAGTTTCCAGGATGGGCTACGAGCAGTACTTC.

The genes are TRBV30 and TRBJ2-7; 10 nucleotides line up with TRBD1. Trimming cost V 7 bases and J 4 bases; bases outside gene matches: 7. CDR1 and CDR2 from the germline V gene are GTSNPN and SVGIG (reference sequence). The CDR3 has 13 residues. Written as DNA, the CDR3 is TGTGCCTACTCGACAGGGGGCGCTTACGAGCAGTACTTC. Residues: CAYSTGGAYEQYF.

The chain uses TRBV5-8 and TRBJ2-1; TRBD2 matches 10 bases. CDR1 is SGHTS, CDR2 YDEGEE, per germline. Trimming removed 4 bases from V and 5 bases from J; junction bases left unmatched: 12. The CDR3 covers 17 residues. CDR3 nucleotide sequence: TGTGCCAGCAGCGCGCGATTCAGCGGGAGGGCCGACAATGAGCAGTTCTTC. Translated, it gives CASSARFSGRADNEQFF.

DNA for the CDR3: TGTGCCAGCAGCTTCATTGCGGGATCGCACAATGAGCAGTTCTTC. Its protein is CASSFIAGSHNEQFF. The chain joins TRBV7-3 to TRBJ2-1; D is possibly TRBD2 (6 bases). The CDR3 spans 15 residues. With 3 bases removed from V and 5 bases from J, the gap between germline ends came to 14 bases. Germline assignment: CDR1 SGHTA and CDR2 FQGTGA. Together with reference TRBV7-3 and TRBJ2-1, the CDR3 gives the full variable domain: GAGVSQTPSNKVTEKGKYVELRCDPISGHTALYWYRQSLGQGPEFLIYFQGTGAADDSGLPNDRFFAVRPEGSVSTLKIQRTERGDSAVYLCASSFIAGSHNEQFFGPGTRLTVL.

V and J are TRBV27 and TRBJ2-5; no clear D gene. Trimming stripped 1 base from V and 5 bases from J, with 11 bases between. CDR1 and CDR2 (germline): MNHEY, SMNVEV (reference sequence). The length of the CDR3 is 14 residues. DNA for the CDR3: TGTGCCAGCAGTTTATTAAACAGTCGGGAGACCCAGTACTTC. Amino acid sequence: CASSLLNSRETQYF.

The CDR3, as DNA: TGTGCCAGCAGCTTGACCGGGACAGCGAGTTACGAGCAGTACTTC. Protein sequence: CASSLTGTASYEQYF. V is TRBV27 and J is TRBJ2-7; 7 bases align to TRBD1. Germline trimming cut 6 bases from V and 4 bases from J; bases unmatched to any gene: 12. The CDR3 has 15 amino acids. Germline CDR1 and CDR2: MNHEY and SMNVEV (reference sequence).

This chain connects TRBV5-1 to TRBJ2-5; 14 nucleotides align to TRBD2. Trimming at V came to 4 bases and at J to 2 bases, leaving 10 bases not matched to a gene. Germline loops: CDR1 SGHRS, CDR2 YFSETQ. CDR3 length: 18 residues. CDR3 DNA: TGCGCCAGCAGCAACGGGACTAGCGGGAGCCACATTCAAGAGACCCAGTACTTC. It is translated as CASSNGTSGSHIQETQYF.

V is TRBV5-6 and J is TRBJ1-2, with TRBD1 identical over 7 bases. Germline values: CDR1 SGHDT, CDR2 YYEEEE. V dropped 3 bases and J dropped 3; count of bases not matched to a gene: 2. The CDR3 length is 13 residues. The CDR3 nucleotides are TGTGCCAGCAGCTCGACAGGGCACTATGGCTACACCTTC. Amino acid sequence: CASSSTGHYGYTF.